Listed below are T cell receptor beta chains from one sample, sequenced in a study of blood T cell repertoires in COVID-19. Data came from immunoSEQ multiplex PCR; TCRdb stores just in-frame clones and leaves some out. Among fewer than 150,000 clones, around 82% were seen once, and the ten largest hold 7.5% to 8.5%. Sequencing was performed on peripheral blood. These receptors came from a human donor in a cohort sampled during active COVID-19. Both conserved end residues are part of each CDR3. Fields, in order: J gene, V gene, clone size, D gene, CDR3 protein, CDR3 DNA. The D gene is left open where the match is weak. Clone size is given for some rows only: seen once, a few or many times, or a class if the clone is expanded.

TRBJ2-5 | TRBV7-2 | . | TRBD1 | CASSLLGQGGAQYF | TGTGCCAGCAGCTTGTTGGGACAGGGAGGAGCCCAGTACTTC
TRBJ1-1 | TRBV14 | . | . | CASSQQVGTEAFF | TGTGCCAGCAGCCAACAGGTCGGTACTGAAGCTTTCTTT
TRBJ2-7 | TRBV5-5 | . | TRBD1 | CASSSTGTGNSYEQYF | TGTGCCAGCAGCTCCACCGGGACAGGAAACTCCTACGAGCAGTACTTC
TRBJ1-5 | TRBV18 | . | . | CASSPQGGQPQHF | TGTGCCAGCTCGCCGCAGGGCGGTCAGCCCCAGCATTTT
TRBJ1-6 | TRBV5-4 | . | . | CASSLLGRANSPLHF | TGTGCCAGCAGCTTGTTAGGCAGGGCGAATTCACCCCTCCACTTT
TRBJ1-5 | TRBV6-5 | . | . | CASMFRRDSNQPQHF | TGTGCCAGCATGTTCCGGCGGGATAGCAATCAGCCCCAGCATTTT
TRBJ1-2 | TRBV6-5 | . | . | CASSYSTQAGYGYTF | TGTGCCAGCAGTTACTCAACCCAGGCTGGCTATGGCTACACCTTC
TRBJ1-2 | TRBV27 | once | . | CASSPGGRGSYGYTF | TGTGCCAGCAGCCCGGGCGGCAGGGGTAGCTATGGCTACACCTTC
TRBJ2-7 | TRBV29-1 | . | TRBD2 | CSVESSGGSYEQYF | TGCAGCGTTGAATCTAGCGGGGGGTCCTACGAGCAGTACTTC
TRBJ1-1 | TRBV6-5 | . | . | CASNPGGTTEAFF | TGTGCCAGCAATCCCGGAGGGACCACTGAAGCTTTCTTT
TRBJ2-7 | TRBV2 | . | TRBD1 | CARRDRGNVNEQYF | TGTGCCAGGAGAGACAGGGGGAATGTGAACGAGCAGTACTTC
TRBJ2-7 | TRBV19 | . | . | CAIPRGQKSYEQYF | TGTGCCATCCCCCGGGGACAAAAATCCTACGAGCAGTACTTC
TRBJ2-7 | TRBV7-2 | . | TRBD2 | CASSGTSVPYEQYF | TGTGCCAGCAGCGGGACTAGCGTTCCCTACGAGCAGTACTTC
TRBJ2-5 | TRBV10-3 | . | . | CAISLTLTEETQYF | TGTGCCATCAGCCTGACCCTTACGGAGGAGACCCAGTACTTC
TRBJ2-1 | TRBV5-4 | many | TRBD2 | CASSWGGSSYNEQFF | TGTGCCAGCAGCTGGGGCGGGAGCTCCTACAATGAGCAGTTCTTC
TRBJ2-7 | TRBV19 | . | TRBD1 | CASSRGGTGLYEQYF | TGTGCCAGTAGTAGGGGCGGGACAGGGCTCTACGAGCAGTACTTC
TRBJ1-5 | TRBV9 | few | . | CASSVAPRGQPQHF | TGTGCCAGCAGCGTAGCTCCCAGAGGGCAGCCCCAGCATTTT
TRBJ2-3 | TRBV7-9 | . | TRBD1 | CASSLTGGRDTQYF | TGTGCCAGCAGCTTGACAGGGGGCCGGGATACGCAGTATTTT
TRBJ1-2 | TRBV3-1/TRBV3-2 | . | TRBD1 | CASSATPGQGGYGYTF | TGTGCCAGCAGCGCAACACCGGGACAGGGTGGGTATGGCTACACCTTC
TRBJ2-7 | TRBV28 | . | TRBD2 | CASSLLADRYEQYF | TGTGCCAGCAGTTTACTAGCGGATCGGTACGAGCAGTACTTC
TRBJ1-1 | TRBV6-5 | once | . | CASSSYETEAFF | TGTGCCAGCAGCTCCTACGAGACTGAAGCTTTCTTT
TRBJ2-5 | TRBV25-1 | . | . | CASSDRPVETQYF | TGTGCCAGCAGTGACAGGCCGGTGGAGACCCAGTACTTC
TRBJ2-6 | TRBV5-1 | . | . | CASSLGSSGANVLTF | TGCGCCAGCAGCTTAGGGAGCTCTGGGGCCAACGTCCTGACTTTC
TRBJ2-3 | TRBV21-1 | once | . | CASSKEVVVAGGADTQYF | .
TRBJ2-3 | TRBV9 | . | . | CASSVDTGTDTQYF | TGTGCCAGCAGCGTAGATACGGGCACAGATACGCAGTATTTT
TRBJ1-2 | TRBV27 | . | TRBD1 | CASSLSGGSYGYTF | TGTGCCAGCAGTTTATCAGGGGGCAGCTATGGCTACACCTTC
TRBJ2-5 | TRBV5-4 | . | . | CASSRELDNKEGETQYF | TGTGCCAGCAGCCGGGAACTCGACAACAAAGAAGGAGAGACCCAGTACTTC
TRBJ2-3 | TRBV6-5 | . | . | CASSPKNAGGDTQYF | TGTGCCAGCAGTCCAAAAAATGCAGGAGGGGATACGCAGTATTTT
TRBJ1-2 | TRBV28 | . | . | CASSIPGHPNYGYTF | TGTGCCAGCAGTATCCCGGGACACCCTAACTATGGCTACACCTTC
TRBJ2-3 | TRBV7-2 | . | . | CASSRRKGFETDTQYF | TGTGCCAGCAGCCGGAGGAAAGGATTTGAAACAGATACGCAGTATTTT
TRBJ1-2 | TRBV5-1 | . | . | CASTATTANYGYTF | TGCGCCAGCACCGCCACGACAGCGAACTATGGCTACACCTTC
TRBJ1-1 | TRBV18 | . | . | CASSLNKGWTEAFF | TGTGCCAGCTCACTTAATAAGGGGTGGACTGAAGCTTTCTTT
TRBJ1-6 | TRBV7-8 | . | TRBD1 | CASSLGQGAVSPLHF | TGTGCCAGCAGCTTAGGACAGGGGGCCGTATCACCCCTCCACTTT
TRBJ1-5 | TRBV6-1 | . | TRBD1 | CASSETGRGQPQHF | TGTGCCAGCAGTGAGACAGGGAGAGGTCAGCCCCAGCATTTT
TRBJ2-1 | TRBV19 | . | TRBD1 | CASRKPGQANNEQFF | TGTGCCAGTAGGAAACCGGGACAGGCCAACAATGAGCAGTTCTTC
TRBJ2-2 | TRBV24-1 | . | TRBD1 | CATSDFKGQGAYGELFF | TGTGCCACCAGTGATTTTAAAGGACAGGGGGCTTACGGGGAGCTGTTTTTT
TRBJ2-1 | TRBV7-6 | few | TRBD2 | CASSLTSGGTGEQFF | TGTGCCAGCAGCTTGACTAGCGGGGGGACTGGGGAGCAGTTCTTC
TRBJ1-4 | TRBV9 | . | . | CASSRGIEKLFF | TGTGCCAGCAGCCGGGGGATTGAAAAACTGTTTTTT
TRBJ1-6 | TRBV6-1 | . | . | CASSERGSSYNSPLHF | TGTGCCAGCAGTGAGCGGGGTTCGTCCTATAATTCACCCCTCCACTTT
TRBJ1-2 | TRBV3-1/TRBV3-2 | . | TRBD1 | CASTSDRVGYTF | TGTGCCAGCACCTCCGACAGGGTTGGCTACACCTTC
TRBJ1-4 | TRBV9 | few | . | CASSPRGATNEKLFF | TGTGCCAGCAGTCCCCGGGGGGCTACTAATGAAAAACTGTTTTTT